A few counts support the clone carrying this TCR beta chain. Its matching antigen is unknown. The sample belongs to a study of blood T cells in healthy people across ages. Germline V gene data show CDR1 as SGHRS and CDR2 as YFSETQ. The CDR3 is 15 amino acids. Trimming shortened V by 1 base and J by 4 bases, and 14 bases separated the two germline ends. Then a second PCR, running about 7 to 11 cycles, was carried out with a sample-barcoded 5' primer and a J-beta primer mix. Using its own MiXCR run on the 5' RACE reads, TCRdb lists one record per CDR3 protein. The sample lists around 1,700,000 distinct CDR3 sequences, roughly 28% occurring once. Study-level points and caveats: A roughly linear age-dependent decrease characterized TCR beta diversity per million T cells. Aged donors had fewer naive CD4+ cells and lower diversity than long-lived donors.

The material sequenced was blood. This chain uses TRBV5-1 with TRBJ1-2, with a tentative D call TRBD1 (6 bases). The receptor's source is a woman aged 25 to 45 in good health. The CDR3 DNA reads TGCGCCAGCAGCTTGAACAGGGAAGTGAGCTATGGCTACACCTTC. As protein: CASSLNREVSYGYTF.